Listed here are 3 T cell receptor beta chains from one sample, sequenced in a study of memory CD8 T cells in hepatitis C reinfection. Sequencing used immunoSEQ multiplex PCR; TCRdb keeps in-frame clones, though not all of them. The table has 35,000 to 50,000 clones, roughly 90% seen once. The time point was: peak reinfection, 3 to 8 weeks after reinfection detection. The sorted cells went straight to TCR sequencing with no prior in vitro expansion. Sequenced sample: naive CD8+ T cells sorted from blood. The receptors here all came from a young man with hepatitis C virus infection.

The chain uses TRBV6-1 and TRBJ1-5, with TRBD1 matching 8 bases. The junction had 6 bases not matched to a gene; V was cut back by 5 bases and J by 6 bases. Germline loops: CDR1 MNHNS, CDR2 SASEGT. The CDR3 runs to 14 residues. CDR3 loop: CASSYTGGGQPQHF. CDR3 DNA: TGTGCCAGCAGTTATACAGGGGGGGGTCAGCCCCAGCATTTT.

The chain recombines TRBV5-6 with TRBJ1-1, with a weak D call TRBD1 (6 bases). The germline gives CDR1 SGHDT, CDR2 YYEEEE. The CDR3 has 13 amino acids. Trimming left V 4 bases short and J 1 base short, with 8 bases between. The CDR3 bases are TGTGCCAGCAGCCCGACAGGGAACACTGAAGCTTTCTTT. Amino acid sequence: CASSPTGNTEAFF.

The chain employs TRBV29-1 and TRBJ2-2; tentatively, D is TRBD2 (6 bases). Between the trimmed V and J ends, which lost 4 bases and 2 bases, there was a span of 14 bases. Per germline, CDR1 SQVTM and CDR2 ANQGSEA. CDR3 length: 15 residues. The CDR3 DNA follows: TGCAGCGTTGCCTCAGAGCGGGTAAACACCGGGGAGCTGTTTTTT. This encodes CSVASERVNTGELFF.